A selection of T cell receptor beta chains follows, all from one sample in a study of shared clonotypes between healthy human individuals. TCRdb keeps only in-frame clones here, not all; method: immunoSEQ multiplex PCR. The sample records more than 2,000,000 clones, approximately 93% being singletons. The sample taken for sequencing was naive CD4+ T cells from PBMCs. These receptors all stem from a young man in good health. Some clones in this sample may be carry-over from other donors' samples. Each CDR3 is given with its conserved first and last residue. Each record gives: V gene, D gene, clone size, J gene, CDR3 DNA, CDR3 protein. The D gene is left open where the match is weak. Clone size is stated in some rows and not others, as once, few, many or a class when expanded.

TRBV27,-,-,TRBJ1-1,TGTGCCAGCAGTTTATCGGGGACCGCTCACACTGAAGCTTTCTTT,CASSLSGTAHTEAFF
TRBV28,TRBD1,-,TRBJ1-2,TGTGCCAGCAGTGCAGGGGGGTCGAACTATGGCTACACCTTC,CASSAGGSNYGYTF
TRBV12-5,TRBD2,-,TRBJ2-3,TGTGCTAGTGGCCAAAATCCGGGACTAGCGGGAATCGGCACAGATACGCAGTATTTT,CASGQNPGLAGIGTDTQYF
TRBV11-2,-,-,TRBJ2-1,TGTGCCAGCAGCTTCCGGGACCGAGGGTATGAGCAGTTCTTC,CASSFRDRGYEQFF
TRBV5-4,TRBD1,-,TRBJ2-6,TGTGCCAGCAGCTCGACAGGGGGCGCCTCTGGGGCCAACGTCCTGACTTTC,CASSSTGGASGANVLTF
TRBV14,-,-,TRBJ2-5,TGTGCCAGCAACCGTAGGGGGGGCCAAGAGACCCAGTACTTC,CASNRRGGQETQYF
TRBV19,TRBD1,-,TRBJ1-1,TGTGCCAGTAGACCACACGGACAGGGGGACACTGAAGCTTTCTTT,CASRPHGQGDTEAFF
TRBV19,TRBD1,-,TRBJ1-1,TGTGCCACCCGGGACAGAACTGAAGCTTTCTTT,CATRDRTEAFF
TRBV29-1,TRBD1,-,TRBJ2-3,TGCAGCGTTGGCAGGGGGCGCACAGATACGCAGTATTTT,CSVGRGRTDTQYF
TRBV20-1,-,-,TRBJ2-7,TGCAGTGCTAGCCTGGAGGGGAAGCAGTACTTC,CSASLEGKQYF
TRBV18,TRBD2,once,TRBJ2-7,TGTGCCAGCTCCTCCGGGGGGGGCGGTAACTACGAGCAGTACTTC,CASSSGGGGNYEQYF
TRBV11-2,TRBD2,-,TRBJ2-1,TGTGCCAGCAGCTCAATTGCACTAGCGCAAAGCAATGAGCAGTTCTTC,CASSSIALAQSNEQFF
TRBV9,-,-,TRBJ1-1,TGTGCCAGCAGCGTATCAGGGGTAGGCACTGAAGCTTTCTTT,CASSVSGVGTEAFF
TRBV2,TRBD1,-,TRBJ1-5,TGTGCCGGGACGCAGGGGGTAAATCAGCCCCAGCATTTT,CAGTQGVNQPQHF
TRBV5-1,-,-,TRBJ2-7,TGCGCCAGCAGCTTGGACCCCCGCACCTACGAGCAGTACTTC,CASSLDPRTYEQYF
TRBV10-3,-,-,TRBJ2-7,TGTGCCATCAGTGAGGACAACTCCTACGAGCAGTACTTC,CAISEDNSYEQYF
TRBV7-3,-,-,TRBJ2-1,TGTGCCAGCAGCTTATCTTCGTTGGGCGATGAGCAGTTCTTC,CASSLSSLGDEQFF
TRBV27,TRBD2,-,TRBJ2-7,TGTGCCAGCAGGACTAGCGGGACCCACTCCTACGAGCAGTACTTC,CASRTSGTHSYEQYF
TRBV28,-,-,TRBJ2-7,TGTGCCAGCAGTCGGGGAGAAGGGTACGAGCAGTACTTC,CASSRGEGYEQYF
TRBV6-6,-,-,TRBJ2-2,TGTGCCAGCAGTTACTCGGGGACTTTAACCGGGGAGCTGTTTTTT,CASSYSGTLTGELFF
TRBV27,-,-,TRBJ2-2,TGTGCCAGCAAATTTGGGGGCGCGAACACCGGGGAGCTGTTTTTT,CASKFGGANTGELFF
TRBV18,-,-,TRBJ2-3,TGTGCCAGCTCCCTTGGTGGCACAGATACGCAGTATTTT,CASSLGGTDTQYF
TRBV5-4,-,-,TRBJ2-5,TGTGCCAGCAGCGTCTCAAGGGGGGGAGAGACCCAGTACTTC,CASSVSRGGETQYF
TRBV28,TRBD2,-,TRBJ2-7,TGTGCCAGCAGCCCCAGCGGGGGTCCCGTCTTGAAGCAGTACTTC,CASSPSGGPVLKQYF